The clone carrying this TCR beta chain has only a few counts. Its target is not known. This sample was included in a study of T cells in Graves' hyperthyroidism and ophthalmopathy. The junction had 4 bases not matched to a gene; V was cut back by 7 bases and J by 3 bases. The CDR3 sequence is 12 residues long. CDR1 is SQVTM and CDR2 is ANQGSEA in the germline V gene. General study points: From stable hyperthyroidism, ophthalmopathy was separated by a 13 V-J model.

RNA transcripts were the template for amplifying TCR beta CDR3 regions. In the first-round RT-PCR of the TCR CDR3, the HTBI primer set was used. Each CDR3 protein gets one entry after TCRdb re-called the multiplex PCR reads with MiXCR. The table includes about 530,000 distinct CDR3 sequences, under 20% detected once. Input material: blood. This chain connects TRBV29-1 to TRBJ1-1; 8 nucleotides align to TRBD1. This receptor was obtained from a woman between 18 and 29 years old with Graves' ophthalmopathy. CDR3 nucleotides: TGCAGCGACCAGGGGGCCGACACTGAAGCTTTCTTT. It is translated as CSDQGADTEAFF. Based on the CDR3 plus reference TRBV29-1 and TRBJ1-1, the full variable domain is SAVISQKPSRDICQRGTSLTIQCQVDSQVTMMFWYRQQPGQSLTLIATANQGSEATYESGFVIDKFPISRPNLTFSTLTVSNMSPEDSSIYLCSDQGADTEAFFGQGTRLTVV.